Listed below are T cell receptor beta chains from one sample, sequenced in a study of blood T cell repertoires in COVID-19. Sequenced by immunoSEQ multiplex PCR; TCRdb stores in-frame clones only, minus some. This sample yields just over 350,000 clones, of which about 90% are seen a single time; 2.5% to 3.5% belongs to the top ten. The sample comprised PBMCs or T cells enriched from blood (not recorded which). The receptors here all came from a woman in her 30s who had recovered from COVID-19. Each CDR3 is given with its conserved first and last residue. Each record gives: J gene, D gene, clone size, V gene, CDR3 length, CDR3 protein, CDR3 DNA. D genes are given only for firm matches. Rows may omit the clone size; those that give it use once, few, many or a size class.

TRBJ1-4 NA few TRBV11-2 15 CASSLHRVTNEKLFF TGTGCCAGCAGCTTGCACAGGGTCACTAATGAAAAACTGTTTTTT
TRBJ2-7 NA NA TRBV11-1 14 CASSSRQGTYEQYF TGTGCCAGCAGCTCGCGGCAGGGGACCTACGAGCAGTACTTC
TRBJ2-7 NA NA TRBV5-1 15 CASSSLDSSKYEQYF TGCGCCAGCAGCTCACTCGACAGCTCGAAATACGAGCAGTACTTC
TRBJ1-3 NA NA TRBV2 14 CASSYQGSGNTIYF TGTGCCAGCAGTTACCAGGGGAGCGGAAACACCATATATTTT
TRBJ2-3 TRBD2 NA TRBV5-1 17 CASSLVGTSGSTDTQYF TGCGCCAGCAGCTTGGTAGGGACTAGCGGAAGCACAGATACGCAGTATTTT
TRBJ2-7 TRBD1 few TRBV10-1 15 CASSESARGPYEQYF TGCGCCAGCAGTGAGTCGGCCAGGGGGCCCTACGAGCAGTACTTC
TRBJ1-2 NA few TRBV19 16 CASSMVTGSPYYGYTF TGTGCCAGTAGTATGGTAACAGGGAGCCCGTACTATGGCTACACCTTC
TRBJ1-4 NA NA TRBV13 12 CASRGVGEKLFF TGTGCCAGCCGAGGAGTGGGTGAAAAACTGTTTTTT
TRBJ2-2 TRBD2 NA TRBV9 15 CASSTSGSTNGELFF TGTGCCAGCAGTACTAGCGGGAGTACGAACGGGGAGCTGTTTTTT
TRBJ2-7 TRBD1 NA TRBV27 14 CASSFGTGAYEQYF TGTGCCAGCAGTTTCGGGACAGGGGCTTACGAGCAGTACTTC
TRBJ1-6 NA few TRBV7-8 15 CASSTLIGTNSPLHF TGTGCCAGCAGCACCCTGATAGGGACAAATTCACCCCTCCACTTT
TRBJ2-1 NA NA TRBV18 18 CASSPLGGATRSYNEQFF TGTGCCAGCTCACCATTAGGGGGAGCGACAAGGTCCTACAATGAGCAGTTCTTC
TRBJ1-2 NA NA TRBV12-3/TRBV12-4 13 CASSSDSYYGYTF TGTGCCAGCAGCTCCGACAGCTACTATGGCTACACCTTC
TRBJ1-4 NA few TRBV6-5 12 CASSPGTEKLFF TGTGCCAGCAGCCCAGGGACAGAAAAACTGTTTTTT
TRBJ1-4 NA NA TRBV30 15 CAWSPGPALNEKLFF TGTGCCTGGAGTCCTGGCCCTGCCCTTAATGAAAAACTGTTTTTT
TRBJ2-7 TRBD1 NA TRBV10-3 16 CAIRRGGQILSYEQYF TGTGCCATCAGAAGAGGGGGACAGATACTCTCCTACGAGCAGTACTTC
TRBJ2-7 TRBD2 once TRBV19 14 CASSRGLLTYEQYF TGTGCCAGTAGCCGGGGACTACTTACCTACGAGCAGTACTTC
TRBJ2-6 NA NA TRBV5-4 17 CASSSPGSSSGANVLTF TGTGCCAGCAGCTCCCCGGGTTCGAGCTCTGGGGCCAACGTCCTGACTTTC
TRBJ2-1 TRBD2 NA TRBV27 16 CASSLSSGSSYNEQFF TGTGCCAGCAGTTTATCTAGCGGGAGCTCCTACAATGAGCAGTTCTTC
TRBJ2-3 TRBD1 NA TRBV25-1 14 CASSDGTATDTQYF TGTGCCAGCAGTGACGGGACAGCCACAGATACGCAGTATTTT
TRBJ1-1 TRBD1 NA TRBV7-9 14 CASSAQGEGTEAFF TGTGCCAGCAGCGCACAGGGGGAAGGCACTGAAGCTTTCTTT
TRBJ1-1 NA NA TRBV20-1 12 CSASRGRGEAFF TGCAGTGCTAGTAGGGGTAGAGGTGAAGCTTTCTTT
TRBJ2-1 NA once TRBV28 14 CASNAGRSYNEQFF TGTGCCAGCAACGCGGGACGTTCCTACAATGAGCAGTTCTTC
TRBJ2-1 NA NA TRBV6-4 14 CASSDSGGYNEQFF TGTGCCAGCAGTGATAGCGGAGGATACAATGAGCAGTTCTTC
TRBJ1-2 NA NA TRBV19 13 CASSPAGSYGYTF TGTGCCAGTAGCCCAGCAGGTAGCTATGGCTACACCTTC
TRBJ2-3 TRBD2 NA TRBV5-1 15 CASSWTTSPTDTQYF TGCGCCAGCAGCTGGACGACTAGCCCCACAGATACGCAGTATTTT
TRBJ2-2 TRBD2 NA TRBV18 17 CASSLIAGARNTGELFF TGTGCCAGCTCACTCATAGCGGGGGCCCGGAACACCGGGGAGCTGTTTTTT
TRBJ2-1 NA NA TRBV5-6 15 CASSSPASSYNEQFF TGTGCCAGCAGCTCTCCCGCCAGCTCCTACAATGAGCAGTTCTTC